This T cell receptor (beta chain) was recovered during a study of blood T cell repertoires in COVID-19. Trimming removed 5 bases from V and 5 bases from J, with 15 bases in between. The CDR3 runs 15 residues. Germline CDR1 and CDR2: LNHDA and SQIVND (reference sequence). Clones were sequenced by immunoSEQ multiplex PCR, and TCRdb holds only the in-frame ones, with some missing. The sample consists of 200,000 to 300,000 clones, just under 85% of them appearing once. Material: peripheral blood. This chain connects TRBV19 to TRBJ2-2; possibly TRBD1 for D (7 bases). The clonotype comes from a woman in her sixties or seventies with active or convalescent COVID-19. CDR3 sequence reads: CASSPGDRSTGELFF. DNA of the CDR3: TGTGCCAGTAGTCCGGGGGACAGATCGACCGGGGAGCTGTTTTTT.